A single sample is the source of the 24 T cell receptor beta chains below, sequenced in a study of shared clonotypes between healthy human individuals. Generated by immunoSEQ multiplex PCR, the TCRdb table keeps only in-frame clones and is missing some. The sample contains about 1 million clones, roughly 80% of which appear only once. The sample taken for sequencing was memory CD4+ T cells sorted from blood. Subset defined: CD45RA-negative fraction. The receptors come from a man in his late teens or twenties in good health.

On this clone: Other DNA sequences in the same sample also yield this CDR3. V gene TRBV4-1 combines with J gene TRBJ2-3; no definite D call. In germline, CDR1 is MGHRA, CDR2 YSYEKL. V shed 0 bases and J shed 1 base, with 11 bases lying between them. This CDR3 comprises 16 residues. For the CDR3, the DNA is TGCGCCAGCAGCCAAGAAGCCGGCGGCCGCACAGATACGCAGTATTTT. It yields the protein CASSQEAGGRTDTQYF.

This clone has only one observation. V and J are TRBV6-6 and TRBJ2-1, with 13 bases fitting TRBD2. The CDR3 extends over 16 amino acids. J lost 6 bases, V lost 4 bases, and 6 bases had no gene match. The germline V gene encodes CDR1 MNHNY and CDR2 SVGAGI (reference sequence). CDR3 DNA sequence: TGTGCCAGCAGTTCGACTAGCGGGAGGAACAGCAATGAGCAGTTCTTC. Encoded protein: CASSSTSGRNSNEQFF.

V usage is TRBV5-6 and J usage is TRBJ1-1, with D uncertain. Trimming left V 6 bases short and J 0 bases short, with 15 bases between. The CDR3 runs to 15 residues. Germline CDR1 SGHDT, CDR2 YYEEEE. The chain's CDR3 is CASNTRKVLNTEAFF. The CDR3 DNA sequence: TGTGCCAGCAATACTAGAAAGGTGTTGAACACTGAAGCTTTCTTT.

This chain links TRBV7-2 with TRBJ2-5; 7 bases fit TRBD2. The junction had 8 bases not matched to a gene; V was cut back by 3 bases and J by 1 base. From germline, CDR1 is SGHTA and CDR2 FQGNSA. The CDR3 is made up of 16 amino acids. CDR3 residues: CASSFVASGLQETQYF. The CDR3 coding sequence is TGTGCCAGCAGCTTCGTGGCTAGCGGCCTCCAAGAGACCCAGTACTTC.

The chain links TRBV5-1 to TRBJ2-3, with 9 nucleotides matching TRBD2. Germline loops: CDR1 SGHRS, CDR2 YFSETQ. The CDR3 length is 14 residues. Losses at the gene ends were 5 bases for V and 5 bases for J; bases not matched to a gene: 6. CDR3 residues: CASRIAGVRDTQYF. CDR3 in DNA: TGCGCCAGCAGGATAGCGGGAGTCCGAGATACGCAGTATTTT.

The V call is TRBV15, the J call TRBJ1-3; 9 nucleotides align to TRBD1. Germline V CDR1 and CDR2: LNHNV, YYDKDF (reference sequence). The CDR3 sequence is 17 residues long. Trimming at V came to 0 bases and at J to 1 base, leaving 4 bases not matched to a gene. The chain's CDR3 is CATSRDGTGLSGNTIYF. The CDR3 DNA reads as TGTGCCACCAGCAGAGACGGGACAGGGCTATCTGGAAACACCATATATTTT.

The chain carries TRBV11-2 and TRBJ2-2; D assignment may be TRBD1 or TRBD2 (5 bases each). The germline V gene has CDR1 SGHAT and CDR2 FQNNGV. The V end lost 10 bases, the J end lost 7 bases, and 22 bases lay between the germline ends. The CDR3 totals 15 residues. The DNA for the CDR3 is TGTGCCACCTCTATGGGGGAGAATAAAAACGGGGAGCTGTTTTTT. Amino acids: CATSMGENKNGELFF.

This chain joins TRBV7-2 and TRBJ2-3, with 9 bases identical to TRBD2. The junction had 16 bases not matched to a gene; V was cut back by 3 bases and J by 6 bases. Germline V gene data show CDR1 as SGHTA and CDR2 as FQGNSA. The CDR3 loop spans 18 amino acids. The CDR3 coding sequence is TGTGCCAGCAGCTTGGGGGACAAGGCTAGCGGGATCCAGGATACGCAGTATTTT. It yields the protein CASSLGDKASGIQDTQYF.

The chain has TRBV6-6 and TRBJ2-3; 13 nucleotides line up with TRBD2. Germline CDR1 and CDR2: MNHNY and SVGAGI (reference sequence). After removal of 5 bases from V and 7 bases from J, the junction contained 6 bases not matched to a gene. This CDR3 contains 15 residues. The CDR3 loop reads CASSRLAGGVYTQYF. The CDR3 DNA follows: TGTGCCAGCAGTCGACTAGCGGGGGGCGTCTATACGCAGTATTTT.

V usage is TRBV29-1 and J usage is TRBJ2-2; the match to TRBD2 covers 9 bases. The J segment lost 5 bases and the V segment lost 0 bases, leaving 7 bases of the junction unmatched. This CDR3 contains 16 residues. The germline CDR1 and CDR2 sequences are SQVTM and ANQGSEA. The CDR3 coding sequence is TGCAGCGTTGAAGACCGGAGCGGGAGGACGACCGGGGAGCTGTTTTTT. It specifies CSVEDRSGRTTGELFF.

The rearrangement links TRBV11-3 to TRBJ2-1; 7 positions match TRBD1. Germline trimming cut 5 bases from V and 9 bases from J; bases unmatched to any gene: 10. The germline V gene has CDR1 SGHNT and CDR2 YENEEA. This CDR3 is 14 amino acids long. The chain's CDR3 is CASSQYQAGGEQFF. The CDR3 coding sequence is TGTGCCAGCAGCCAATATCAGGCAGGGGGTGAGCAGTTCTTC. Full variable domain (rest looked up from reference TRBV11-3 and TRBJ2-1): EAGVVQSPRYKIIEKKQPVAFWCNPISGHNTLYWYLQNLGQGPELLIRYENEEAVDDSQLPKDRFSAERLKGVDSTLKIQPAELGDSAVYLCASSQYQAGGEQFFGPGTRLTVL.

The rearrangement joins TRBV4-1 to TRBJ2-2, with 14 bases identical to TRBD2. With 4 bases clipped from V and 2 bases from J, the junction kept 9 bases outside the gene matches. The CDR3 is 19 amino acids. In germline, CDR1 is MGHRA, CDR2 YSYEKL. The CDR3 sequence is CASSPRGTSGGPNTGELFF. CDR3 in DNA: TGCGCCAGCAGCCCGCGGGGGACTAGCGGGGGACCTAACACCGGGGAGCTGTTTTTT.

V gene TRBV19 combines with J gene TRBJ2-3; 8 nucleotides agree with TRBD2. The V segment lost 5 bases and the J segment 2 bases; nucleotides outside the gene matches: 6. The V gene's germline CDR1 is LNHDA and CDR2 SQIVND (reference sequence). The CDR3 extends over 15 amino acids. CDR3 sequence (DNA): TGTGCCAGTAGTCGGATAGCGGGGAACACAGATACGCAGTATTTT. Its protein is CASSRIAGNTDTQYF.

The chain combines TRBV5-1 with TRBJ2-7; 8 bases fit TRBD1. With V trimmed by 4 bases and J by 1 base, 10 bases remained unmatched. CDR1 SGHRS and CDR2 YFSETQ come from the germline V gene. The CDR3 has 16 amino acids. The CDR3 sequence is CASSPSRDRLSYEQYF. CDR3 nucleotides: TGCGCCAGCAGCCCGAGCCGGGACAGGCTTTCCTACGAGCAGTACTTC.

This sequence joins TRBV28 and TRBJ1-3; 7 nucleotides line up with TRBD1. The CDR3 runs to 14 residues. V lost 5 bases to trimming and J lost 3 bases; unmatched junction nucleotides: 4. Germline lookup yields CDR1 MDHEN and CDR2 SYDVKM. The DNA for the CDR3 is TGTGCCAGCAGTCAGGGGGGAGATGGAAACACCATATATTTT. This translates into CASSQGGDGNTIYF. Using reference TRBV28 and TRBJ1-3 for the parts outside the CDR3, the full variable domain is DVKVTQSSRYLVKRTGEKVFLECVQDMDHENMFWYRQDPGLGLRLIYFSYDVKMKEKGDIPEGYSVSREKKERFSLILESASTNQTSMYLCASSQGGDGNTIYFGEGSWLTVV.

The chain recombines TRBV20-1 with TRBJ2-7; D remains unclear. The CDR3 contains 11 residues. Looked up from germline, CDR1 is DFQATT and CDR2 is SNEGSKA (reference sequence). With 7 bases removed from V and 0 bases from J, the gap between germline ends came to 7 bases. The CDR3 DNA is TGCAGTGGAGCTAGCTCCTACGAGCAGTACTTC. Its translation is CSGASSYEQYF.

There are a few counts of this clone. The rearrangement links TRBV6-8 to TRBJ1-5, with TRBD1 identical over 7 bases. The CDR3 runs 16 residues. Trimming took 5 bases from V and 1 from J; bases not matched to a gene: 8. Germline CDR1 MNHGY, CDR2 SAAAGT. The CDR3 sequence is CASSRLTGCSNQPQHF. Written as DNA, the CDR3 is TGTGCCAGCAGTCGATTGACAGGGTGCAGCAATCAGCCCCAGCATTTT.

This clone was observed at least ten times. The chain employs TRBV6-5 and TRBJ2-5; 7 nucleotides align to TRBD2. The length of the CDR3 is 16 residues. Per the germline V gene, CDR1 is MNHEY and CDR2 is SVGAGI. The V segment lost 0 bases and the J segment 5 bases; nucleotides outside the gene matches: 9. CDR3 sequence (DNA): TGTGCCAGCAGTTACTCTAGCCTAGCGGCCAGGGAGACCCAGTACTTC. It codes for CASSYSSLAARETQYF.

The chain has TRBV5-4 and TRBJ1-4; 8 bases line up with TRBD1. The junction had 4 bases not matched to a gene; V was cut back by 3 bases and J by 6 bases. This CDR3 has 14 residues. Germline CDR1 reads SGHNT; CDR2 reads YYREEE (reference sequence). In nucleotides, the CDR3 is TGTGCCAGCAGCTCGGACAGGGCGGATGAAAAACTGTTTTTT. This codes for CASSSDRADEKLFF.

The chain has TRBV9 and TRBJ2-5; the match to TRBD1 covers 9 bases. This CDR3 is 16 amino acids long. Germline trimming cut 2 bases from V and 8 bases from J; bases unmatched to any gene: 13. Germline values: CDR1 SGDLS, CDR2 YYNGEE. This CDR3 is CASSVDVGDRDPTQYF. The CDR3 coding sequence is TGTGCCAGCAGCGTCGACGTTGGGGACAGGGACCCTACCCAGTACTTC.

The table lists this clone with a count of one. The gene calls are TRBV5-1 and TRBJ1-1; D unclear. This CDR3 spans 15 amino acids. V was clipped by 4 bases and J by 1 base, with 14 bases between them. Looked up from germline, CDR1 is SGHRS and CDR2 is YFSETQ. The CDR3 sequence is CASSQNSLRNTEAFF. CDR3 coding DNA: TGCGCCAGCAGCCAAAACTCGCTCAGGAACACTGAAGCTTTCTTT.

The chain is built from TRBV7-9 and TRBJ2-7; tentatively, D is TRBD1 (7 bases). This CDR3 has 16 amino acids. Germline V gene sequence: CDR1 SEHNR, CDR2 FQNEAQ (reference sequence). V shed 7 bases and J shed 1 base, with 20 bases lying between them. The CDR3 reads CASTEAGGLGSYEQYF. CDR3 DNA: TGTGCCAGCACCGAGGCAGGGGGGCTTGGTTCCTACGAGCAGTACTTC. Full variable domain (remainder filled in from reference TRBV7-9 and TRBJ2-7): DTGVSQNPRHKITKRGQNVTFRCDPISEHNRLYWYRQTLGQGPEFLTYFQNEAQLEKSRLLSDRFSAERPKGSFSTLEIQRTEQGDSAMYLCASTEAGGLGSYEQYFGPGTRLTVT.

This clone has just one count. This may stem from a read error, because a much larger clone lies one nucleotide away. Different DNA sequences within this sample yield the same CDR3. This chain links TRBV6-1 with TRBJ1-2, with a tentative D call TRBD1 (6 bases). The germline CDR1 and CDR2 sequences are MNHNS and SASEGT. The CDR3 consists of 14 residues. Deletions cut 3 bases from V and 4 bases from J, with 12 bases between. The CDR3 bases are TGTGCCAGCAGTGAGGGCGGACAGCCCTATGGCTACACCTTC. As protein: CASSEGGQPYGYTF.

The chain recombines TRBV14 with TRBJ1-1; D is perhaps TRBD1 (6 bases). There are 14 residues in the CDR3. The germline gives CDR1 SGHDN, CDR2 FVKESK. Deletions cut 0 bases from V and 4 bases from J, with 9 bases between. The CDR3 loop reads CASSQETGRTEAFF. CDR3 in DNA: TGTGCCAGCAGCCAAGAAACAGGGCGCACTGAAGCTTTCTTT.